This TCR beta chain came from a study of CD8+ T cells in alopecia areata. The study's findings and limits: Lesional tissue from the scalp (especially in alopecia totalis/universalis) showed higher clonality than normal scalp.

Following RNA extraction, reverse transcription yielded cDNA that acted as the sequencing template. Assay: immunoSEQ multiplex PCR; the TCRdb copy retains only in-frame clones and omits some. The sample shows 85,000 to 110,000 clones, approximately 58% of them seen only once. Germline loops: CDR1 SGHTA, CDR2 FQGNSA. Trimming stripped 4 bases from V and 4 bases from J, with 17 bases between. CDR3 length: 15 amino acids. Notes on this clone: Its antigen is unknown.

The sequence was collected from a human donor in good health. V and J are TRBV7-2 and TRBJ2-7; tentative D call: TRBD1 (6 bases). Input material: CD4+ T cells sorted from blood. CDR3 in amino acids: CASSSSGMTGYEQYF. For the CDR3, the DNA is TGTGCCAGCAGCTCGTCGGGGATGACAGGATACGAGCAGTACTTC.